The 21 T cell receptor beta chains in this list originate from one sample, sequenced in a study of CD8 T cells in Susac syndrome. RNA amounts of about 0.45 to 1 ug underwent reverse transcription with random hexamers. TCRdb recomputed calls from the immunoSEQ multiplex PCR reads with MiXCR, one row per CDR3 protein. The sample has under 95,000 distinct CDR3 sequences; approximately 95% are singletons. The sample taken for sequencing was CD8+ T cells from PBMCs. These receptors originate from a human donor with Susac syndrome.

V usage is TRBV15 and J usage is TRBJ2-3; a possible D gene is TRBD1 (5 bases). In germline, CDR1 is LNHNV, CDR2 YYDKDF (reference sequence). The V and J ends lost 0 bases and 4 bases respectively, with 5 bases between them. The CDR3 consists of 13 residues. CDR3 nucleotides: TGTGCCACCAGCAGAGAAGGGGCAGATACGCAGTATTTT. This codes for CATSREGADTQYF.

The chain links TRBV6-1 to TRBJ2-4; D unresolved. Looked up from germline, CDR1 is MNHNS and CDR2 is SASEGT. V was clipped by 1 base and J by 6 bases, with 13 bases between them. The length of the CDR3 is 15 residues. The CDR3 here is CASSEDWPGGNIQYF. The CDR3 nucleotides read TGTGCCAGCAGTGAAGATTGGCCAGGCGGAAACATTCAGTACTTC.

The rearrangement uses TRBV7-9 and TRBJ2-7, with D possibly TRBD2 on 6 matching bases. The CDR3 consists of 13 residues. Germline V gives CDR1 SEHNR, CDR2 FQNEAQ (reference sequence). V was shortened by 1 base and J by 7 bases, with 11 bases between the two germline ends. The CDR3 protein is CASSLGSGGEQYF. CDR3 nucleotides: TGTGCCAGCAGCTTAGGATCCGGAGGGGAGCAGTACTTC.

J is TRBJ1-5 and V is TRBV20-1; TRBD1 is a possible D gene (5 bases). The CDR3 loop spans 12 amino acids. V lost 3 bases and J lost 4, with 7 bases in between. Germline V gene sequence: CDR1 DFQATT, CDR2 SNEGSKA (reference sequence). The CDR3 sequence is CSASQGNQPQHF. CDR3 bases: TGCAGTGCTAGCCAGGGAAATCAGCCCCAGCATTTT.

V gene TRBV7-9 combines with J gene TRBJ2-3, with D unresolved. The CDR3 has 13 amino acids. Trimming cost V 5 bases and J 8 bases, with 14 bases left between them. CDR1 is SEHNR, CDR2 FQNEAQ, per germline (reference sequence). CDR3 residues: CASSPDADPTQYF. Written as DNA, the CDR3 is TGTGCCAGCAGCCCGGACGCTGATCCTACGCAGTATTTT. The complete variable domain, with remaining parts taken from reference TRBV7-9 and TRBJ2-3, reads DTGVSQNPRHKITKRGQNVTFRCDPISEHNRLYWYRQTLGQGPEFLTYFQNEAQLEKSRLLSDRFSAERPKGSFSTLEIQRTEQGDSAMYLCASSPDADPTQYFGPGTRLTVL.

This rearrangement joins TRBV29-1 to TRBJ1-2; 9 bases fit TRBD1. Germline loops: CDR1 SQVTM, CDR2 ANQGSEA. The J segment lost 6 bases and the V segment lost 3 bases, leaving 5 bases of the junction unmatched. This CDR3 comprises 13 residues. The CDR3 region is CSVDGGQGDGYTF. The DNA of the CDR3 is TGCAGCGTTGATGGGGGACAGGGTGATGGCTACACCTTC.

The V call is TRBV30, the J call TRBJ2-4, with 9 bases lining up with TRBD1. CDR1 is GTSNPN and CDR2 is SVGIG in the germline V gene (reference sequence). The CDR3 is made up of 15 amino acids. The V gene end was trimmed by 4 bases and the J gene end by 7 bases; junction bases not matched to a gene: 11. CDR3 sequence reads: CAWNRALGTGNIQYF. The DNA of the CDR3 is TGTGCCTGGAACCGAGCTCTCGGGACAGGGAACATTCAGTACTTC.

The chain uses TRBV28 and TRBJ2-1, with unresolved D. This CDR3 has 14 amino acids. Germline assignment: CDR1 MDHEN and CDR2 SYDVKM. V was cut by 3 bases and J by 6 bases, with 12 bases left in between. The CDR3 reads CASSFPASGNEQFF. For the CDR3, the DNA is TGTGCCAGCAGTTTTCCGGCATCAGGCAATGAGCAGTTCTTC.

This chain uses TRBV4-1 with TRBJ1-2, with a weak D call TRBD1 (5 bases). CDR1 MGHRA and CDR2 YSYEKL come from the germline V gene. The length of the CDR3 is 16 residues. The germline V and J ends were trimmed by 5 bases and 8 bases, with 24 bases remaining between them. The DNA for the CDR3 is TGCGCCAGCAGCTTTATGACCGGGACCGTTATGTTGGGCTACACCTTC. Amino acids: CASSFMTGTVMLGYTF.

In the case of this clonotype: One junction end does not reproduce the germline sequence, and a read error may be involved. This rearrangement joins TRBV5-4 to TRBJ2-7; D is uncertain. The CDR3 consists of 12 residues. Germline V CDR1 and CDR2: SGHNT, YYREEE (reference sequence). CDR3 nucleotides: TGTGCCAGCAGCCACCCCCAACTACGGGTTAGCTTC. This codes for CASSHPQLRVSF.

This rearrangement joins TRBV18 to TRBJ2-1, with a possible D match to TRBD2 (5 bases). The CDR3 is made up of 16 amino acids. CDR1 is KGHSH, CDR2 LQKENI, per germline. V was pared by 0 bases and J by 4 bases, with 13 bases between. CDR3 nucleotide sequence: TGTGCCAGCTCACCACCGTCCGGGATATCATACAATGAGCAGTTCTTC. Translating gives CASSPPSGISYNEQFF.

The chain joins TRBV4-3 to TRBJ1-1, with D possibly matching TRBD1 (6 bases). Germline assignment: CDR1 LGHNA and CDR2 YSLEER. V was cut by 0 bases and J by 4 bases, with 12 bases left in between. The CDR3 has 15 amino acids. CDR3 sequence reads: CASSQEGTGSTEAFF. The DNA for the CDR3 is TGCGCCAGCAGCCAAGAAGGAACAGGGAGCACTGAAGCTTTCTTT.

The gene calls are TRBV29-1 and TRBJ2-3; D not certain. The V and J ends lost 3 bases and 2 bases respectively, with 9 bases between them. The germline CDR1 and CDR2 sequences are SQVTM and ANQGSEA. The CDR3 totals 13 residues. Written as DNA, the CDR3 is TGCAGCGTTGACTACCCCTCCACAGATACGCAGTATTTT. Translation gives CSVDYPSTDTQYF.

Only one count was recorded for this clonotype. The chain carries TRBV6-4 and TRBJ2-1; 10 bases map to TRBD2. V shed 0 bases, J shed 4 bases, and the junction held 3 bases outside the gene matches. From germline, CDR1 is MRHNA and CDR2 SNTAGT. This CDR3 has 16 amino acids. CDR3 sequence: CASSDSGLAAYNEQFF. CDR3 sequence (DNA): TGTGCCAGCAGTGACTCAGGACTAGCGGCATACAATGAGCAGTTCTTC.

This clonotype appeared once. The rearrangement links TRBV15 to TRBJ1-5, with D uncertain. Per germline, CDR1 LNHNV and CDR2 YYDKDF (reference sequence). With 1 base removed from V and 4 bases from J, the gap between germline ends came to 8 bases. This CDR3 is built from 14 residues. CDR3 in DNA: TGTGCCACCAGCAGAGGAAAGCCGAATCAGCCCCAGCATTTT. Its protein product is CATSRGKPNQPQHF. Looking up the rest from reference TRBV15 and TRBJ1-5 gives the full variable domain: DAMVIQNPRYQVTQFGKPVTLSCSQTLNHNVMYWYQQKSSQAPKLLFHYYDKDFNNEADTPDNFQSRRPNTSFCFLDIRSPGLGDTAMYLCATSRGKPNQPQHFGDGTRLSIL.

This rearrangement joins TRBV30 to TRBJ2-3, with D perhaps matching TRBD1 (6 bases). The CDR3 is 11 residues long. Trimming removed 5 bases at V and 6 bases at J, with 9 bases between. Looked up from germline, CDR1 is GTSNPN and CDR2 is SVGIG (reference sequence). CDR3 nucleotides: TGTGCCTGGGGGGGCAGTGATACGCAGTATTTT. Its protein is CAWGGSDTQYF.

This clonotype was detected a few times. The chain uses TRBV13 and TRBJ1-2; D is unresolved. The CDR3 is 13 amino acids. The V end lost 5 bases, the J end lost 8 bases, and 15 bases lay between the germline ends. Germline values: CDR1 PRHDT, CDR2 FYEKMQ (reference sequence). The CDR3 here is CASSRTGYHGYTF. CDR3 nucleotides: TGTGCCAGCAGCCGGACGGGGTATCACGGCTACACCTTC.

The rearrangement uses TRBV13 and TRBJ2-7; 10 bases align to TRBD2. This CDR3 has 15 amino acids. V dropped 4 bases and J dropped 3; count of bases not matched to a gene: 6. From germline, CDR1 is PRHDT and CDR2 FYEKMQ (reference sequence). The CDR3: CASSSGTSDFYEQYF. The CDR3 nucleotides are TGTGCCAGCAGCTCCGGGACTAGCGACTTCTACGAGCAGTACTTC. Drawing the rest from reference TRBV13 and TRBJ2-7, the complete variable domain is AAGVIQSPRHLIKEKRETATLKCYPIPRHDTVYWYQQGPGQDPQFLISFYEKMQSDKGSIPDRFSAQQFSDYHSELNMSSLELGDSALYFCASSSGTSDFYEQYFGPGTRLTVT.

The chain combines TRBV19 with TRBJ1-1, with unresolved D. Trimming left V 4 bases short and J 6 bases short, with 9 bases between. The CDR3 is made up of 12 amino acids. Germline CDR1 LNHDA, CDR2 SQIVND (reference sequence). The DNA for the CDR3 is TGTGCCAGTAGTACACCGGTCGCTGAAGCTTTCTTT. This sequence encodes CASSTPVAEAFF.

This sequence joins TRBV27 and TRBJ2-1, with 9 positions matching TRBD2. The germline V gene encodes CDR1 MNHEY and CDR2 SMNVEV (reference sequence). This CDR3 comprises 19 residues. The V gene end was trimmed by 5 bases and the J gene end by 2 bases; junction bases not matched to a gene: 16. CDR3 in amino acids: CASSTIAGAWEVPYNEQFF. The CDR3 nucleotides read TGTGCCAGCAGTACGATAGCGGGAGCCTGGGAGGTACCCTACAATGAGCAGTTCTTC.

The rearrangement uses TRBV29-1 and TRBJ2-7, with a tentative D call TRBD2 (6 bases). The CDR3 totals 11 residues. The V and J ends lost 2 bases and 6 bases respectively, with 8 bases between them. Germline V lookup: CDR1 SQVTM, CDR2 ANQGSEA. CDR3 loop: CSVEWEAEQYF. CDR3 DNA sequence: TGCAGCGTTGAATGGGAGGCCGAGCAGTACTTC.